This T cell receptor (beta chain) was captured by sequencing in a study of T cells in Graves' hyperthyroidism and ophthalmopathy (dated by TCRdb to the late 2010s). About the full investigation: Peripheral blood was sampled at the time of initial diagnosis, prior to any treatment. TCR V-J signatures able to tell the groups apart were searched for in a discovery cohort of approximately 95 patients, of whom more than 40 had Graves' ophthalmopathy and some 60 had stable Graves' hyperthyroidism. The paper reports TCR Vbeta CDR3 sequencing of fewer than 150 peripheral blood samples: fewer than 50 ophthalmopathy, about 75 hyperthyroidism and around 17 progressor patients. After sampling, hyperthyroidism patients received methimazole starting at 30 mg daily, and ophthalmopathy patients received high-dose intravenous methylprednisolone. Thyroid tissue and blood T-cell repertoires from about six Graves' hyperthyroidism patients were also compared in the study. The approximately 97 discovery patients were randomly divided into training and test sets at a 7:3 ratio. Prospective prediction of ophthalmopathy was tested in an independent validation cohort consisting of some 18 hyperthyroidism patients and around 17 patients who later progressed to ophthalmopathy.

Amplification of TCR beta CDR3 regions was carried out from RNA transcripts. The first round of RT-PCR for the TCR CDR3 was performed with the HTBI primer set and the Qiagen OneStep RT-PCR kit. Libraries were constructed in a second round of multiplex PCR, after which size selection and purification were performed. Paired-end sequencing of the libraries was performed with 100 bp reads on an Illumina HiSeq2000. As for the original processing: SOAPnuke was used to process the raw data, removing reads that contained adapters or uncalled bases, had a mean Phred below 15, or lacked an exact match to the constant primer or identifier. COPE v1.2.5 was used to merge the high-quality paired reads, and each unique nucleotide sequence was defined as a clonotype. Clonotypes were aligned to IMGT TRBV, TRBD and TRBJ reference segments using MiTCR v1.1. Analysis was restricted to V-J combinations with a frequency above 0.0001, which covered 99.2% of repertoires. A TCS score was defined as the ratio between F50 (clonal expansion) and ExV (chaos), using BLOSUM62-based TCRdist between CDR3 peptides within each V-J. Welch's t-statistics and random forest reduced around 520 V-J features to 10 to 15, which were used in a naive Bayes classifier (R e1071). TCRdb applied fastp at Q25 and MiXCR to the public reads, then kept only in-frame beta chains. Under each unique CDR3 protein, matching rows form one entry showing the most common genes and DNA. The V and J calls were determined by TCRdb, not by the authors. For this sample the table gives fewer than 550,000 distinct CDR3 sequences, of which more than 15% were detected only once. The ten largest clones represent roughly 15% of the sample.

Points the paper makes about the study in general: In validation, progression to ophthalmopathy was predicted by the model with approximately 67% sensitivity and 72.22% specificity, a median of about 6 months before onset. Most expanded thyroid clonotypes (frequency above 0.001) were also detected in blood, a finding suggesting that blood repertoires may reflect thyroid immune responses. No statistical method was used to fix the sample size in advance, and group allocation was not hidden from the investigators. Ophthalmopathy was separated from stable hyperthyroidism by a 13 V-J signature model, with 85% to 90% sensitivity and roughly 81% specificity obtained in cross-validation and 80%/75% obtained in testing.

The CDR3, from cysteine to phenylalanine, totals 16 residues. Left in the record is the CDR3 DNA by itself, 48 bases read in frame from the first base. Taken from the germline V gene, the CDR1 and CDR2 loops are MNHNS and SASEGT. V is shortened by 5 bases, J by 6 bases, and the region joining them spans 19 bases. Concerning this clonotype itself: What antigen it recognizes has not been identified. Base qualities were left out, and no much larger clone turns up one base away.

A patient counted as having stable Graves' hyperthyroidism if no progression to ophthalmopathy occurred over 18 months of follow-up. Hyperthyroidism patients were newly diagnosed, had a disease duration of under 2 months, and were aged 18 to 65 years. Any patient with an uncontrolled infection, another autoimmune disease, pregnancy or lactation was excluded. Clinical symptoms, serum thyroxine and TRAb, thyroid ultrasound, and orbital computed tomography formed the basis for the diagnoses. Ficoll-Paque density gradient centrifugation was used to isolate PBMCs from 8.5 to 10 ml of fresh peripheral blood. Total RNA was extracted with Trizol reagent, and quality was checked on an Agilent 2100 Bioanalyzer.

Sequencing used blood. The TCR was taken from a woman in her late teens or twenties with Graves' hyperthyroidism. Here the chain combines TRBV6-1 and TRBJ2-2; TRBD2 could be the D gene, as 5 bases match. CDR3 reads: CASSYAVPGIAGELFF. The nucleotide sequence reads TGTGCCAGCAGTTACGCGGTTCCCGGGATAGCCGGGGAGCTGTTTTTT.